These 30 T cell receptor beta chains came from one sample sequenced in a study of blood T cell repertoires in COVID-19. Some clones are missing from TCRdb's copy, which holds only in-frame ones; the method was immunoSEQ multiplex PCR. The sample carries 98,000 or so clones, about 86% recorded once. Sequenced: peripheral blood. These receptors were taken from a woman aged 55-75 years in a cohort sampled during active or convalescent COVID-19.

V is TRBV5-5 and J is TRBJ2-7, with D possibly matching TRBD2 (6 bases). CDR1 SGHKS and CDR2 YYEKEE come from the germline V gene (reference sequence). CDR3 length: 16 amino acids. Deletions cut 0 bases from V and 4 bases from J, with 17 bases between. CDR3 region: CASSLDPTGARYEQYF. The CDR3 DNA sequence: TGTGCCAGCAGCTTGGATCCCACGGGAGCTAGATACGAGCAGTACTTC.

CDR3 nucleotides: TGTGCCAGCAGACTAGCCCCCAAAGTCTCAGATACGCAGTATTTT. Amino acid sequence: CASRLAPKVSDTQYF. This chain joins TRBV19 and TRBJ2-3; TRBD2 matches at 7 bases. J was trimmed by 4 bases and V by 9 bases; bases with no gene match: 13. From germline, CDR1 is LNHDA and CDR2 SQIVND (reference sequence). The CDR3 loop spans 15 amino acids.

The rearrangement links TRBV19 to TRBJ1-3; D remains ambiguous. Looked up from germline, CDR1 is LNHDA and CDR2 is SQIVND (reference sequence). The CDR3 length is 18 residues. Deletions cut 4 bases from V and 2 bases from J, with 21 bases between. CDR3 protein: CASSTPYTGKRTGNTIYF. CDR3 DNA: TGTGCCAGTAGTACCCCGTACACGGGGAAGCGAACTGGAAACACCATATATTTT. Based on the CDR3 plus reference TRBV19 and TRBJ1-3, the full variable domain is DGGITQSPKYLFRKEGQNVTLSCEQNLNHDAMYWYRQDPGQGLRLIYYSQIVNDFQKGDIAEGYSVSREKKESFPLTVTSAQKNPTAFYLCASSTPYTGKRTGNTIYFGEGSWLTVV.

The V and J genes are TRBV23-1 and TRBJ2-5; tentative D call: TRBD2 (5 bases). TRBV23-1 is sorted into the ORF group, with uncertain function. Trimming took 1 base from V and 0 from J, leaving 9 bases between them. This CDR3 is built from 15 residues. The CDR3 here is CASSQCGGYQETQYF. DNA for the CDR3: TGCGCCAGCAGTCAATGCGGCGGGTACCAAGAGACCCAGTACTTC.

This chain uses TRBV12-5 with TRBJ2-1, with TRBD1 as a possible D gene (6 bases). V lost 0 bases and J lost 4, with 7 bases in between. Germline CDR1 is LGHNT and CDR2 is FRNRAP. The CDR3 has 14 residues. DNA of the CDR3: TGTGCTAGTGGTTTGGTAGGGGGATACAATGAGCAGTTCTTC. Translation gives CASGLVGGYNEQFF.

This clone came up once. The CDR3 nucleotides read TGTGCCTGGAGTTTGTCCCCCGGGGGCTACACCTTC. It is translated as CAWSLSPGGYTF. V gene TRBV30 combines with J gene TRBJ1-2, with D uncertain. CDR3 length equals 12 residues. Trimming took 2 bases from V and 8 from J, leaving 12 bases between them. Looked up from germline, CDR1 is GTSNPN and CDR2 is SVGIG (reference sequence). The variable domain in full, with the rest retrieved from reference TRBV30 and TRBJ1-2, is SQTIHQWPATLVQPVGSPLSLECTVEGTSNPNLYWYRQAAGRGLQLLFYSVGIGQISSEVPQNLSASRPQDRQFILSSKKLLLSDSGFYLCAWSLSPGGYTFGSGTRLTVV.

The chain has TRBV7-2 and TRBJ1-2; maybe TRBD1 (6 bases). The CDR3 is 14 residues long. V was trimmed by 5 bases and J by 8 bases, leaving 18 bases between them. Looked up from germline, CDR1 is SGHTA and CDR2 is FQGNSA. This CDR3 reads CASSPRDTLDGYTF. The CDR3 bases are TGTGCCAGCAGCCCCCGGGACACCCTAGACGGCTACACCTTC.

The genes are TRBV6-6 and TRBJ1-1; TRBD1 aligns across 10 bases. The CDR3 runs 16 residues. Germline CDR1 reads MNHNY; CDR2 reads SVGAGI (reference sequence). The junction had 4 bases not matched to a gene; V was cut back by 2 bases and J by 1 base. CDR3 coding DNA: TGTGCCAGCAGTTACCCCCGACAGGGGGCGAACACTGAAGCTTTCTTT. Its protein product is CASSYPRQGANTEAFF.

The CDR3 here is CASSPQGGGNTEAFF. In DNA form, the CDR3 reads TGTGCCAGCAGCCCCCAGGGAGGGGGGAACACTGAAGCTTTCTTT. J is TRBJ1-1 and V is TRBV9; weak D call: TRBD1 (6 bases). The length of the CDR3 is 15 residues. Germline CDR1 reads SGDLS; CDR2 reads YYNGEE. Trimming removed 4 bases at V and 1 base at J, with 14 bases between.

The V gene is TRBV28, the J gene TRBJ2-2; 8 nucleotides agree with TRBD2. The CDR3 length is 15 residues. V shed 5 bases, J shed 1 base, and the junction held 3 bases outside the gene matches. CDR1 and CDR2 from the germline V gene are MDHEN and SYDVKM. CDR3 residues: CASSPLAGNTGELFF. The CDR3 nucleotides read TGTGCCAGCAGTCCCCTAGCGGGGAACACCGGGGAGCTGTTTTTT.

This sequence joins TRBV2 and TRBJ1-5; 7 bases line up with TRBD1. V lost 8 bases, J lost 9 bases, and 13 bases stayed unmatched. CDR3 length: 14 residues. The germline V gene encodes CDR1 SNHLY and CDR2 FYNNEI. The DNA of the CDR3 is TGTGCCAGCCGAGACAGGGTCTCTCGGGGGCCCCAGCATTTT. Amino acids: CASRDRVSRGPQHF.

V gene TRBV11-2 combines with J gene TRBJ1-2, with 10 bases that match TRBD1. V was pared by 5 bases and J by 11 bases, with 11 bases of the junction left unmatched. Looked up from germline, CDR1 is SGHAT and CDR2 is FQNNGV. The CDR3 contains 14 residues. This CDR3 is CASSHSTGGGGYTF. CDR3 sequence (DNA): TGTGCCAGCAGCCACTCGACAGGGGGCGGAGGTTACACCTTC.

CDR3 nucleotides: TGTGCCAGCAGTCCACCGGGACTAGCGGGGGCACAACAAGAGACCCAGTACTTC. This sequence encodes CASSPPGLAGAQQETQYF. The V call is TRBV6-6, the J call TRBJ2-5; 14 bases align to TRBD2. The V gene end was trimmed by 5 bases and the J gene end by 2 bases; junction bases not matched to a gene: 10. The CDR3 has 18 amino acids. In germline, CDR1 is MNHNY, CDR2 SVGAGI (reference sequence).

The rearrangement uses TRBV6-5 and TRBJ1-1; TRBD1 aligns across 7 bases. Germline CDR1 MNHEY, CDR2 SVGAGI. V trimming: 6 bases; J trimming: 4 bases; junction bases outside the gene matches: 8. This CDR3 comprises 14 residues. The CDR3 protein is CASRSTGSSTEAFF. CDR3 bases: TGTGCCAGCAGATCGACAGGGAGTAGCACTGAAGCTTTCTTT.

This sequence joins TRBV11-2 and TRBJ2-7; possible D gene TRBD2, 5 bases. V was trimmed by 5 bases and J by 5 bases, leaving 16 bases between them. CDR3 length: 14 amino acids. The germline V gene has CDR1 SGHAT and CDR2 FQNNGV. CDR3 loop: CASSPFTRGDEQYF. The CDR3 DNA reads as TGTGCCAGCAGCCCTTTCACCCGGGGTGACGAGCAGTACTTC. Variable domain in full (rest from reference TRBV11-2 and TRBJ2-7): EAGVAQSPRYKIIEKRQSVAFWCNPISGHATLYWYQQILGQGPKLLIQFQNNGVVDDSQLPKDRFSAERLKGVDSTLKIQPAKLEDSAVYLCASSPFTRGDEQYFGPGTRLTVT.

The V gene is TRBV6-5, the J gene TRBJ1-3; D is perhaps TRBD1 (6 bases). The V and J ends lost 4 bases and 4 bases respectively, with 11 bases between them. The germline gives CDR1 MNHEY, CDR2 SVGAGI. CDR3 length: 14 amino acids. The CDR3 sequence: CASSSPGHGNTIYF. For the CDR3, the DNA is TGTGCCAGCAGTTCGCCGGGACACGGAAACACCATATATTTT.

This clone was seen once. V is TRBV2 and J is TRBJ1-2, with a tentative D call TRBD1 (6 bases). V lost 3 bases, J lost 0 bases, and 20 bases lay in between. There are 18 residues in the CDR3. CDR1 SNHLY and CDR2 FYNNEI come from the germline V gene. CDR3 coding DNA: TGTGCCAGCAGTGACGGAGGTTTCAGTCCAGGGGCTAACTATGGCTACACCTTC. The encoded protein is CASSDGGFSPGANYGYTF.

The rearrangement joins TRBV28 to TRBJ1-6; possible D gene TRBD1, 6 bases. The CDR3 totals 14 residues. Germline CDR1 MDHEN, CDR2 SYDVKM. V shed 7 bases and J shed 7 bases, with 14 bases lying between them. Here the CDR3 reads CASTRQVQNSPLHF. The CDR3 bases are TGTGCCAGCACCCGACAGGTCCAGAATTCACCCCTCCACTTT.

The gene calls are TRBV28 and TRBJ2-1, with 7 bases fitting TRBD2. V was clipped by 3 bases and J by 3 bases; unmatched bases: 14. Germline loops: CDR1 MDHEN, CDR2 SYDVKM. This CDR3 has 18 residues. The CDR3 nucleotides read TGTGCCAGCAGTTTCCTACTAGCGAGCCGCAAGTACTACAATGAGCAGTTCTTC. Its translation is CASSFLLASRKYYNEQFF. The full variable domain, in which reference TRBV28 and TRBJ2-1 provide the parts outside the CDR3, is DVKVTQSSRYLVKRTGEKVFLECVQDMDHENMFWYRQDPGLGLRLIYFSYDVKMKEKGDIPEGYSVSREKKERFSLILESASTNQTSMYLCASSFLLASRKYYNEQFFGPGTRLTVL.

The rearrangement links TRBV10-1 to TRBJ2-7, with 7 nucleotides matching TRBD2. Germline-derived CDR1 and CDR2 are WNHNN and SYGVQD (reference sequence). This CDR3 contains 11 residues. Unmatched junction bases numbered 4, after V lost 11 bases and J lost 3 bases. The CDR3 loop reads CAWEGLYEQYF. CDR3 DNA: TGCGCCTGGGAGGGCCTCTACGAGCAGTACTTC.

The V call is TRBV5-1, the J call TRBJ2-3, with TRBD2 matching 15 bases. Germline lookup yields CDR1 SGHRS and CDR2 YFSETQ. The CDR3 runs 16 residues. J was trimmed by 5 bases and V by 4 bases; bases with no gene match: 5. CDR3 nucleotides: TGCGCCAGCAGCGGAGGACTAGCGGGGGGGTTAGATACGCAGTATTTT. This sequence encodes CASSGGLAGGLDTQYF.

CDR3 coding DNA: TGTGCCAGCAGTGAATCTGGAGGGTGGTCACCCCTCCACTTT. Its translation is CASSESGGWSPLHF. V usage is TRBV25-1 and J usage is TRBJ1-6; D not resolved. With 1 base removed from V and 10 bases from J, the gap between germline ends came to 11 bases. This CDR3 contains 14 residues. Germline CDR1 and CDR2: MGHDK and SYGVNS. The entire variable domain, with the rest obtained from reference TRBV25-1 and TRBJ1-6, is as follows: EADIYQTPRYLVIGTGKKITLECSQTMGHDKMYWYQQDPGMELHLIHYSYGVNSTEKGDLSSESTVSRIRTEHFPLTLESARPSHTSQYLCASSESGGWSPLHFGNGTRLTVT.

This clone was recorded once. The chain joins TRBV29-1 to TRBJ1-1; possibly TRBD1 for D (6 bases). The CDR3 has 12 amino acids. CDR1 is SQVTM and CDR2 is ANQGSEA in the germline V gene. Deletions cut 7 bases from V and 1 base from J, with 10 bases between. This CDR3 reads CSGGGQNTEAFF. DNA for the CDR3: TGCAGCGGGGGGGGACAGAACACTGAAGCTTTCTTT.

This clone was seen once. V is TRBV5-8 and J is TRBJ2-2; D uncertain. The CDR3 is 14 residues long. CDR1 and CDR2 from the germline V gene are SGHTS and YDEGEE. V gave up 0 bases and J gave up 1 base, with 4 bases separating them. The CDR3 DNA is TGTGCCAGCAGCTTGGCAATGAACACCGGGGAGCTGTTTTTT. Its protein product is CASSLAMNTGELFF.

There are a few counts of this clone. This chain joins TRBV30 and TRBJ1-4, with TRBD1 matching over 10 bases. CDR3 length: 13 amino acids. Germline-derived CDR1 and CDR2 are GTSNPN and SVGIG (reference sequence). V was pared by 6 bases and J by 5 bases, with 3 bases of the junction left unmatched. Written as DNA, the CDR3 is TGTGCCTGCGGGACAGGGGACAATGAAAAACTGTTTTTT. The encoded protein is CACGTGDNEKLFF. Supplemented by reference TRBV30 and TRBJ1-4, the full variable domain reads SQTIHQWPATLVQPVGSPLSLECTVEGTSNPNLYWYRQAAGRGLQLLFYSVGIGQISSEVPQNLSASRPQDRQFILSSKKLLLSDSGFYLCACGTGDNEKLFFGSGTQLSVL.

This chain uses TRBV3-1 (or the pseudogene TRBV3-2) with TRBJ1-5; D gene unclear. The germline CDR1 and CDR2 sequences are LGHDT and YNNKEL (reference sequence). V was trimmed by 4 bases and J by 4 bases, leaving 5 bases between them. The CDR3 is 12 residues long. Written as DNA, the CDR3 is TGTGCCAGCAGCCCCGGTAATCAGCCCCAGCATTTT. It encodes CASSPGNQPQHF.

The sample holds one count of this clone. Other DNA sequences from this sample encode an identical CDR3 as well. This chain connects TRBV30 to TRBJ2-7; D may be TRBD2 (6 bases). Germline assignment: CDR1 GTSNPN and CDR2 SVGIG (reference sequence). V dropped 0 bases and J dropped 3 bases, with 9 bases sitting between them. The CDR3 length is 13 residues. DNA for the CDR3: TGTGCCTGGAGTGTCACGGGGGTCTACGAGCAGTACTTC. Its protein is CAWSVTGVYEQYF.

This rearrangement joins TRBV9 to TRBJ2-7; 10 nucleotides line up with TRBD2. This CDR3 region has 15 residues. Germline V gene sequence: CDR1 SGDLS, CDR2 YYNGEE. V was clipped by 0 bases and J by 2 bases; unmatched bases: 2. CDR3 sequence: CASSVEAGGPYEQYF. The CDR3 bases are TGTGCCAGCAGCGTAGAAGCGGGAGGGCCCTACGAGCAGTACTTC.

The V call is TRBV6-5, the J call TRBJ2-7; TRBD1 is a possible D gene (6 bases). Germline CDR1 and CDR2: MNHEY and SVGAGI. This CDR3 has 14 amino acids. The V and J ends lost 7 bases and 2 bases respectively, with 15 bases between them. The CDR3 coding sequence is TGTGCCAGCAAACCGAGGACAGCAACCTACGAGCAGTACTTC. Translation: CASKPRTATYEQYF.

The chain uses TRBV3-1 (or the pseudogene TRBV3-2) and TRBJ2-7; TRBD2 agrees at 9 bases. Germline values: CDR1 LGHDT, CDR2 YNNKEL (reference sequence). Losses at the gene ends were 4 bases for V and 2 bases for J; bases not matched to a gene: 3. The length of the CDR3 is 14 residues. CDR3 coding DNA: TGTGCCAGCAGCCGTGCGGGAGGGACCTACGAGCAGTACTTC. Its translation: CASSRAGGTYEQYF.